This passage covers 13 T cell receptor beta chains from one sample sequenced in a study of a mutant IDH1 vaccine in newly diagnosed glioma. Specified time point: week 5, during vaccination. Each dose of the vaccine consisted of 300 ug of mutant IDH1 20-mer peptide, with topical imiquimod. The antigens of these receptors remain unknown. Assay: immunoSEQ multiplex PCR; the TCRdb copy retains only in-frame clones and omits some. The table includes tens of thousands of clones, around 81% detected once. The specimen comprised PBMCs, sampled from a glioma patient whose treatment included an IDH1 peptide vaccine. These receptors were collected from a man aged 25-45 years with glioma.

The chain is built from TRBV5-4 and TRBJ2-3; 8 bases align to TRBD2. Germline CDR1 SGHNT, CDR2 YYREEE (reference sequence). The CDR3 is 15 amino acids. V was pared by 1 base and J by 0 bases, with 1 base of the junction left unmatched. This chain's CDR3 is CASSLPGGSTDTQYF. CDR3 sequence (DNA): TGTGCCAGCAGCTTGCCGGGGGGGAGCACAGATACGCAGTATTTT. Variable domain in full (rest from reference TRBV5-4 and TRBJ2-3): ETGVTQSPTHLIKTRGQQVTLRCSSQSGHNTVSWYQQALGQGPQFIFQYYREEENGRGNFPPRFSGLQFPNYSSELNVNALELDDSALYLCASSLPGGSTDTQYFGPGTRLTVL.

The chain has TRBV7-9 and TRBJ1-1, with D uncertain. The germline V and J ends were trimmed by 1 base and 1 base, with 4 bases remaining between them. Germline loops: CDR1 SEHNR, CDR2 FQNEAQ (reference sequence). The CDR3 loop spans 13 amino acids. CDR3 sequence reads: CASSLDRNTEAFF. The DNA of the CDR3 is TGTGCCAGCAGCTTAGACAGGAACACTGAAGCTTTCTTT.

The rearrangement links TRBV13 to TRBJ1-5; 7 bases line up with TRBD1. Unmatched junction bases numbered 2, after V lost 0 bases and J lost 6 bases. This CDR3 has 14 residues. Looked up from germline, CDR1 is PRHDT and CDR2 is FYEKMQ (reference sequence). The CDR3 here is CASSLGGGSQPQHF. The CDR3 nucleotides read TGTGCCAGCAGCTTAGGAGGGGGCAGTCAGCCCCAGCATTTT.

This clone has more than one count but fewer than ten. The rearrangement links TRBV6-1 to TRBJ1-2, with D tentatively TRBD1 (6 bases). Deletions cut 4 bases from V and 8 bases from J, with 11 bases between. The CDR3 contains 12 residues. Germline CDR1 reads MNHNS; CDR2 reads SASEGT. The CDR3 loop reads CASSVSGVGYTF. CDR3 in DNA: TGTGCCAGCAGTGTCTCAGGGGTCGGCTACACCTTC.

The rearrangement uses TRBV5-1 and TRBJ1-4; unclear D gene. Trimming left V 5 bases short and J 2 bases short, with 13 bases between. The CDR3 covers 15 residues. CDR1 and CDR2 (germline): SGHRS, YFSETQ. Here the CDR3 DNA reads TGCGCCAGCAGTCAAGGCCGTGGGACTAATGAAAAACTGTTTTTT. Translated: CASSQGRGTNEKLFF. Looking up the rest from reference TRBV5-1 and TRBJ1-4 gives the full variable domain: KAGVTQTPRYLIKTRGQQVTLSCSPISGHRSVSWYQQTPGQGLQFLFEYFSETQRNKGNFPGRFSGRQFSNSRSEMNVSTLELGDSALYLCASSQGRGTNEKLFFGSGTQLSVL.

DNA of the CDR3: TGTGCCAGCAGCTTATTATTGGTCCTGGATATGGAGCAGTACTTC. Residues: CASSLLLVLDMEQYF. The chain combines TRBV7-8 with TRBJ2-7; D is unclear. The CDR3 runs to 15 residues. Looked up from germline, CDR1 is SGHVS and CDR2 is FQNEAQ. Trimming left V 2 bases short and J 7 bases short, with 18 bases between.

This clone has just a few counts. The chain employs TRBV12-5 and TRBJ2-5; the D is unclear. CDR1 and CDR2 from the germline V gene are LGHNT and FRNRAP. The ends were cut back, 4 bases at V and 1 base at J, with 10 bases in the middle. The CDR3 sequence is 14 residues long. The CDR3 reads CASGSRPLQETQYF. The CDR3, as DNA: TGTGCTAGTGGTTCCCGTCCCCTCCAAGAGACCCAGTACTTC.

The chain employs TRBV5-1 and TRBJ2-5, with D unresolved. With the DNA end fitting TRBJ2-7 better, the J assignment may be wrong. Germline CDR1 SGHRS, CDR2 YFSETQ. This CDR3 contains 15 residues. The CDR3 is CASSSTTGASYEQYF. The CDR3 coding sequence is TGCGCCAGCAGCTCAACTACGGGCGCCTCCTACGAGCAGTACTTC.

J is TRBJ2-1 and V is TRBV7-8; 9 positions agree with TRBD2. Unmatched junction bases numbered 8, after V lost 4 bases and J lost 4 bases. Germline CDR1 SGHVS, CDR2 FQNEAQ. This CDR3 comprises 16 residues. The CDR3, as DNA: TGTGCCAGCAGCTCCCAAATAGCGGGGGCTTACAATGAGCAGTTCTTC. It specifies CASSSQIAGAYNEQFF.

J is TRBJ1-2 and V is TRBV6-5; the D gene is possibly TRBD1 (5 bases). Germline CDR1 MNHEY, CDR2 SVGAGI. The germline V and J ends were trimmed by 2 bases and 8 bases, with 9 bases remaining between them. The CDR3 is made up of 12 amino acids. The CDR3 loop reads CASSYLGVGYTF. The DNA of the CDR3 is TGTGCCAGCAGTTACCTAGGGGTCGGCTACACCTTC.

Here the CDR3 DNA reads TGTGCCAGCAGGAAGCCCGGCGGGACTAGCGGGGGTAACTACAATGAGCAGTTCTTC. It is translated as CASRKPGGTSGGNYNEQFF. The rearrangement joins TRBV13 to TRBJ2-1, with 14 bases lining up with TRBD2. CDR1 and CDR2 from the germline V gene are PRHDT and FYEKMQ (reference sequence). J was trimmed by 3 bases and V by 6 bases; bases with no gene match: 13. This CDR3 is built from 19 residues.

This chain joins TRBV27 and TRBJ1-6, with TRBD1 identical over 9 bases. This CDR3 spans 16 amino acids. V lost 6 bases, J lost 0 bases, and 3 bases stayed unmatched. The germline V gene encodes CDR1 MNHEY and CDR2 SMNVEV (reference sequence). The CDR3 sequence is CASSRDRVSYNSPLHF. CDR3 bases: TGTGCCAGCAGCAGGGACAGGGTCTCCTATAATTCACCCCTCCACTTT.

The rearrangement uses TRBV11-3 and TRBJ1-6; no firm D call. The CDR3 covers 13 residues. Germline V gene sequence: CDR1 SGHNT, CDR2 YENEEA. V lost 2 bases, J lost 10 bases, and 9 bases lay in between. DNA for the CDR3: TGTGCCAGCAGCTTATCCGAGGGATCACCCCTCCACTTT. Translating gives CASSLSEGSPLHF.